This is a list of T cell receptor beta chains from one sample in a study of vaccination effects on CD4 cells after COVID-19. These TCRs are of unknown antigen specificity. TCRdb keeps only in-frame clones here, not all; method: immunoSEQ multiplex PCR. This table has roughly 64,000 clones, about two thirds appearing once. The input for sequencing was CD4+ T cells from PBMCs cultured without peptide, taken before COVID-19 vaccination. These receptors all stem from a human donor who had a prior SARS-CoV-2 infection. The CDR3 runs from the conserved cysteine through the conserved F or W. The D gene is left open where the match is weak. Rows may omit the clone size; those that give it use once, few, many or a size class.

J: TRBJ1-2
size: once
length: 16
V: TRBV19
D: TRBD1
DNA: TGTGCCAGTAGTACCCTCAGGACAGGGACTAACTATGGCTACACCTTC
CDR3: CASSTLRTGTNYGYTF

J: TRBJ1-5
size: once
length: 16
V: TRBV7-2
D: NA
DNA: TGTGCCAGCAGCTCCCTTCCCCGACAGGCCAATCAGCCCCAGCATTTT
CDR3: CASSSLPRQANQPQHF

J: TRBJ2-3
size: once
length: 14
V: TRBV5-1
D: TRBD2
DNA: TGCGCCAGCAAAAGCGGGGGGGCTCGGAATACGCAGTATTTT
CDR3: CASKSGGARNTQYF

J: TRBJ2-5
size: once
length: 14
V: TRBV7-2
D: NA
DNA: TGTGCCAGCAGCTTACGGGGCGCGCAAGAGACCCAGTACTTC
CDR3: CASSLRGAQETQYF

J: TRBJ1-1
size: NA
length: 13
V: TRBV11-2
D: NA
DNA: TGTGCCAGCAGCTTAGGAGGTTGGGCTGAAGCTTTCTTT
CDR3: CASSLGGWAEAFF

J: TRBJ1-1
size: few
length: 13
V: TRBV12-3/TRBV12-4
D: NA
DNA: TGTGCCAGCACCACCGACAGACGGACTGAAGCTTTCTTT
CDR3: CASTTDRRTEAFF

J: TRBJ1-3
size: NA
length: 15
V: TRBV27
D: NA
DNA: TGTGCCAGCGGCATACTCGGCCTTTCTGGAAACACCATATATTTT
CDR3: CASGILGLSGNTIYF

J: TRBJ2-5
size: NA
length: 15
V: TRBV18
D: NA
DNA: TGTGCCAGCTCACCACCCCGGTCCTTCGGGGAGACCCAGTACTTC
CDR3: CASSPPRSFGETQYF

J: TRBJ2-1
size: NA
length: 12
V: TRBV6-6
D: NA
DNA: TGTGCCAGCACGGAGAGTTACAATGAGCAGTTCTTC
CDR3: CASTESYNEQFF

J: TRBJ2-5
size: NA
length: 15
V: TRBV5-1
D: NA
DNA: TGCGCCAGCAGCTTGTTTACAGGTATCCAAGAGACCCAGTACTTC
CDR3: CASSLFTGIQETQYF

J: TRBJ2-1
size: NA
length: 15
V: TRBV18
D: TRBD2
DNA: TGTGCCAGCTCACCCCCCGGGGGGATATACAATGAGCAGTTCTTC
CDR3: CASSPPGGIYNEQFF

J: TRBJ1-5
size: NA
length: 15
V: TRBV3-1/TRBV3-2
D: NA
DNA: TGTGCCAGCAGCCAAAGCCCTGGGGGGCTGCAGCCCCAGCATTTT
CDR3: CASSQSPGGLQPQHF

J: TRBJ1-3
size: NA
length: 12
V: TRBV28
D: NA
DNA: TGTGCCAGCAGTTTCTCGAGAAACACCATATATTTT
CDR3: CASSFSRNTIYF

J: TRBJ1-1
size: NA
length: 16
V: TRBV9
D: NA
DNA: TGTGCCAGCAGCGCCTGGGAGAACAGCGCGAACACTGAAGCTTTCTTT
CDR3: CASSAWENSANTEAFF

J: TRBJ2-2
size: NA
length: 18
V: TRBV19
D: NA
DNA: TGTGCCAGTAGTATAAATCGGGCCCGCCTAGGGTACACCGGGGAGCTGTTTTTT
CDR3: CASSINRARLGYTGELFF

J: TRBJ2-1
size: few
length: 19
V: TRBV28
D: TRBD2
DNA: TGTGCCAGCAGTTTAATTGTGGCGGGAGGCTTGGGGAGTTACAATGAGCAGTTCTTC
CDR3: CASSLIVAGGLGSYNEQFF

J: TRBJ2-5
size: NA
length: 16
V: TRBV19
D: TRBD1
DNA: TGTGCCAGTAGTATTTCACCGGGACAGGGAGGAGAGACCCAGTACTTC
CDR3: CASSISPGQGGETQYF

J: TRBJ2-1
size: once
length: 16
V: TRBV2
D: TRBD1
DNA: TGTGCCAGCAGCTCAAAGGACAGGCCCCCAGCCAATGAGCAGTTCTTC
CDR3: CASSSKDRPPANEQFF

J: TRBJ1-1
size: few
length: 15
V: TRBV7-3
D: TRBD1
DNA: TGTGCCAGCAGCCTCTCGGGACAGGCCGGCACTGAAGCTTTCTTT
CDR3: CASSLSGQAGTEAFF

J: TRBJ1-1
size: NA
length: 16
V: TRBV6-5
D: TRBD1
DNA: TGTGCCAGCAGTTATAGGGGACAGGGGGCTTTCGCTGAAGCTTTCTTT
CDR3: CASSYRGQGAFAEAFF

J: TRBJ2-7
size: NA
length: 15
V: TRBV4-3
D: NA
DNA: TGCGCCAGCAGCCAAGCGGGAACGGGAGACTACGAGCAGTACTTC
CDR3: CASSQAGTGDYEQYF

J: TRBJ1-1
size: NA
length: 14
V: TRBV4-2
D: NA
DNA: TGTGCCAGCAGGCCCAGTGGGGGATACACTGAAGCTTTCTTT
CDR3: CASRPSGGYTEAFF

J: TRBJ2-1
size: NA
length: 16
V: TRBV13
D: TRBD2
DNA: TGTGCCAGCACCTCGACTCTAGCGGGAGTTTACAATGAGCAGTTCTTC
CDR3: CASTSTLAGVYNEQFF

J: TRBJ1-2
size: NA
length: 16
V: TRBV30
D: TRBD1
DNA: TGTGCCTGGAGTGCCATGGGACAGCCTTCTAACTATGGCTACACCTTC
CDR3: CAWSAMGQPSNYGYTF

J: TRBJ1-5
size: NA
length: 14
V: TRBV4-3
D: NA
DNA: TGCGCCAGCAGCGCCCGGTGGAGCAATCAGCCCCAGCATTTT
CDR3: CASSARWSNQPQHF

J: TRBJ1-5
size: NA
length: 15
V: TRBV2
D: NA
DNA: TGTGCCAGCAGTGCAGACAGTTATAGCAGTCAGCCCCAGCATTTT
CDR3: CASSADSYSSQPQHF

J: TRBJ1-2
size: NA
length: 13
V: TRBV3-1/TRBV3-2
D: NA
DNA: TGTGCCAGCAGCCCCCGGGGGGGCGGTGGCTACACCTTC
CDR3: CASSPRGGGGYTF

J: TRBJ1-3
size: NA
length: 13
V: TRBV18
D: NA
DNA: TGTGCCAGCTCATCAATTTCTGGAAACACCATATATTTT
CDR3: CASSSISGNTIYF

J: TRBJ2-3
size: NA
length: 15
V: TRBV5-6
D: NA
DNA: TGTGCCAGCAGCTTCGGAGCGGCGGTCACAGATACGCAGTATTTT
CDR3: CASSFGAAVTDTQYF

J: TRBJ1-5
size: NA
length: 15
V: TRBV7-3
D: NA
DNA: TGTGCCAGCAGCCTCGGGGATTTTAGCAATCAGCCCCAGCATTTT
CDR3: CASSLGDFSNQPQHF

J: TRBJ2-1
size: NA
length: 14
V: TRBV18
D: NA
DNA: TGTGCCAGCTCATCATTACCCGTGTTTAGTGAGCAGTTCTTC
CDR3: CASSSLPVFSEQFF

J: TRBJ2-7
size: NA
length: 15
V: TRBV10-3
D: TRBD2
DNA: TGTGCCATCAGAGACCAAGCGGGAGTGATCAACGAGCAGTACTTC
CDR3: CAIRDQAGVINEQYF

J: TRBJ1-3
size: NA
length: 14
V: TRBV28
D: NA
DNA: TGTGCCAGCAATGGGGCAGTATCTGGAAACACCATATATTTT
CDR3: CASNGAVSGNTIYF

J: TRBJ2-5
size: NA
length: 16
V: TRBV5-1
D: TRBD1
DNA: TGCGCCAGCAGCTTGGGGACAGGGTGGAATCAAGAGACCCAGTACTTC
CDR3: CASSLGTGWNQETQYF

J: TRBJ2-5
size: few
length: 15
V: TRBV7-9
D: TRBD1
DNA: TGTGCCAGCAGCTTACAGGGGGCGCCGGGAGAGACCCAGTACTTC
CDR3: CASSLQGAPGETQYF

J: TRBJ1-5
size: few
length: 16
V: TRBV19
D: TRBD1
DNA: TGTGCCAGTAGTATGTGGGGACAGGGGGCGAATCAGCCCCAGCATTTT
CDR3: CASSMWGQGANQPQHF

J: TRBJ1-4
size: few
length: 14
V: TRBV2
D: NA
DNA: TGTGCCAGCAGTGGGACCCCAACTAATGAAAAACTGTTTTTT
CDR3: CASSGTPTNEKLFF

J: TRBJ1-6
size: NA
length: 13
V: TRBV6-4
D: NA
DNA: TGTGCCAGCAGTGACGGTTATAATTCACCCCTCCACTTT
CDR3: CASSDGYNSPLHF

J: TRBJ2-5
size: NA
length: 15
V: TRBV7-9
D: TRBD1
DNA: TGTGCCAGCAGCCCCGGACAGGGGGCGGCGGAGACCCAGTACTTC
CDR3: CASSPGQGAAETQYF

J: TRBJ2-6
size: NA
length: 15
V: TRBV7-2
D: NA
DNA: TGTGCCAGCAGCGGAGCCTCGGCTGGGGCCAACGTCCTGACTTTC
CDR3: CASSGASAGANVLTF

J: TRBJ1-3
size: NA
length: 15
V: TRBV5-4
D: TRBD1
DNA: TGTGCCAGCAGCGACGACAGGGGCGGGGGAAACACCATATATTTT
CDR3: CASSDDRGGGNTIYF

J: TRBJ2-5
size: NA
length: 15
V: TRBV5-1
D: TRBD1
DNA: TGCGCCAGCAGCGACCTAAGACAGGGACGAGAGACCCAGTACTTC
CDR3: CASSDLRQGRETQYF

J: TRBJ2-7
size: NA
length: 17
V: TRBV6-1
D: NA
DNA: TGTGCCAGCAGTGTCCGGGGCAGAATACATGGCTCCTACGAGCAGTACTTC
CDR3: CASSVRGRIHGSYEQYF

J: TRBJ1-2
size: NA
length: 15
V: TRBV29-1
D: TRBD1
DNA: TGCAGCGTTCAACAACCGGGACAGGGGAACTATGGCTACACCTTC
CDR3: CSVQQPGQGNYGYTF

J: TRBJ1-5
size: NA
length: 13
V: TRBV5-6
D: NA
DNA: TGTGCCAGCAGCTTGGGTCTAAGTCAGCCCCAGCATTTT
CDR3: CASSLGLSQPQHF

J: TRBJ1-2
size: many
length: 12
V: TRBV15
D: NA
DNA: TGTGCCACCAGCAGAGGCAGTTATGGCTACACCTTC
CDR3: CATSRGSYGYTF

J: TRBJ2-2
size: NA
length: 15
V: TRBV19
D: TRBD2
DNA: TGTGCCAGTAGCCCCGGGGGGGGCTGGGCCGGGGAGCTGTTTTTT
CDR3: CASSPGGGWAGELFF

J: TRBJ2-1
size: NA
length: 18
V: TRBV24-1
D: TRBD2
DNA: TGTGCCACCAGTGATTCGGGACTAGCGGGAGGGTCCTACAATGAGCAGTTCTTC
CDR3: CATSDSGLAGGSYNEQFF

J: TRBJ1-4
size: NA
length: 12
V: TRBV7-2
D: TRBD1
DNA: TGTGCCAGCAGCATGCAGGGGGGAAAACTGTTTTTT
CDR3: CASSMQGGKLFF

J: TRBJ1-2
size: NA
length: 13
V: TRBV12-3/TRBV12-4
D: TRBD1
DNA: TGTGCCAGCAGTTTAGGACAGGGGACTGGCTACACCTTC
CDR3: CASSLGQGTGYTF